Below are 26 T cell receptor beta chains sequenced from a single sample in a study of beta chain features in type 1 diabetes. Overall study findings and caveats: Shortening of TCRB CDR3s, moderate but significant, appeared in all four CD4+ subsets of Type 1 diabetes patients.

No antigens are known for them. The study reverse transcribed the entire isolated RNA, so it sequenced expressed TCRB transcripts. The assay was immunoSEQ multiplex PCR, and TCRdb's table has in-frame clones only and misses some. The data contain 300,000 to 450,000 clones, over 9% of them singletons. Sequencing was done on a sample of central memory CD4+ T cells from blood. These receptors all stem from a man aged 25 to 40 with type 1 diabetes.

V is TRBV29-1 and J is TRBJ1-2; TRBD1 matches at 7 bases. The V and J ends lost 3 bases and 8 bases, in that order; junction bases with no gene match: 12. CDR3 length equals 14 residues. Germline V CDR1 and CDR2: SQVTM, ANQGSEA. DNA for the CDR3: TGCAGCGTTGAGAACGACAGGGTCGTGCGCGGCTACACCTTC. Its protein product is CSVENDRVVRGYTF.

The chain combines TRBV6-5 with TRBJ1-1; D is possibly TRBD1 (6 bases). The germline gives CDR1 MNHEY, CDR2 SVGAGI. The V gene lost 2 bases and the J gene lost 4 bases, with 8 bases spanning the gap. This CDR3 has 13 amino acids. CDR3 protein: CASSYKGGTEAFF. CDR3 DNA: TGTGCCAGCAGTTACAAGGGGGGCACTGAAGCTTTCTTT.

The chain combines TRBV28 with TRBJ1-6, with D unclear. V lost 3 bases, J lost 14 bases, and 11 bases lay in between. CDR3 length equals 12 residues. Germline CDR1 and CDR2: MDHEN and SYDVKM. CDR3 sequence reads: CASSLVGSALHF. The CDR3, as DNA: TGTGCCAGCAGTTTGGTAGGGTCGGCCCTCCACTTT.

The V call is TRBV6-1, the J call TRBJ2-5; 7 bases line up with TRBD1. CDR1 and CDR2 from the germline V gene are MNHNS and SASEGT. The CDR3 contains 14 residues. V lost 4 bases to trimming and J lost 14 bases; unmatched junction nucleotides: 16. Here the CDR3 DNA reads TGTGCCAGCAGTGGATCCGCTAACCGGGACAGAGTCTACTTC. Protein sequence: CASSGSANRDRVYF.

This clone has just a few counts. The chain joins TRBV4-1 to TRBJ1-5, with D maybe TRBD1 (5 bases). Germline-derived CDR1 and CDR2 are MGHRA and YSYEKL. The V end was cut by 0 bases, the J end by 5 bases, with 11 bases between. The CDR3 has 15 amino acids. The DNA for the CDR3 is TGCGCCAGCAGCCAAGAGGGCCAGGGCGATCAGCCCCAGCATTTT. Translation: CASSQEGQGDQPQHF.

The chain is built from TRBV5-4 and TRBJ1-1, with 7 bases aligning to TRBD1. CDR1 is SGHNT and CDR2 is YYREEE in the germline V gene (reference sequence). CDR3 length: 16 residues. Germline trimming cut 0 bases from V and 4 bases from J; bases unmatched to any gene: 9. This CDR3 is CASSLGTRTGSTEAFF. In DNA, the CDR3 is TGTGCCAGCAGCTTGGGGACTCGGACAGGAAGCACTGAAGCTTTCTTT. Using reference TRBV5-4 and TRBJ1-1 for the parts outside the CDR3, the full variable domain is ETGVTQSPTHLIKTRGQQVTLRCSSQSGHNTVSWYQQALGQGPQFIFQYYREEENGRGNFPPRFSGLQFPNYSSELNVNALELDDSALYLCASSLGTRTGSTEAFFGQGTRLTVV.

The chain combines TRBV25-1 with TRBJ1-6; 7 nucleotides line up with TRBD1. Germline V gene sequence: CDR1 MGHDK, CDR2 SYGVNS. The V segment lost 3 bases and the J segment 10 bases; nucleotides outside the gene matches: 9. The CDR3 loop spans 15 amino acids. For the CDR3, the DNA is TGTGCCAGCAGTGAGTCAACAGGGGCCAGGTCACCCCTCCACTTT. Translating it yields CASSESTGARSPLHF.

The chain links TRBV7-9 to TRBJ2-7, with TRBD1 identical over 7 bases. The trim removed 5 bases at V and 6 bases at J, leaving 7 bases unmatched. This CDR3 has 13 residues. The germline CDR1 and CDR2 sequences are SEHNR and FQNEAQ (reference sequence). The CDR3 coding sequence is TGTGCCAGCAGCACGCGGACAGGCGTCGAGCAGTACTTC. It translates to CASSTRTGVEQYF.

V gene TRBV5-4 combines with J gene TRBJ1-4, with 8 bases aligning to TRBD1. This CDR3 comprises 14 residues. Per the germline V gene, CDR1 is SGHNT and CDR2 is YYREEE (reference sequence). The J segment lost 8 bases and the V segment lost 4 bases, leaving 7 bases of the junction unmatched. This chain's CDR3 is CASSSQGAGEKLFF. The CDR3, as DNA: TGTGCCAGCAGCAGCCAGGGGGCTGGGGAAAAACTGTTTTTT.

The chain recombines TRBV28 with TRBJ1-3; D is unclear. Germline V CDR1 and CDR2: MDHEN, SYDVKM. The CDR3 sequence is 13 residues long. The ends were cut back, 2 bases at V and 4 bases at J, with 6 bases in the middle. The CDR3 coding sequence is TGTGCCAGCAGTTTACCCGCCGGAAACACCATATATTTT. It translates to CASSLPAGNTIYF.

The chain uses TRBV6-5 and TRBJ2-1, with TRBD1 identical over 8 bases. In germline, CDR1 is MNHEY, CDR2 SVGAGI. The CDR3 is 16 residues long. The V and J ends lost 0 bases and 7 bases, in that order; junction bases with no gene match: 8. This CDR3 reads CASSYSRTGSVNEQFF. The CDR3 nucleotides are TGTGCCAGCAGTTACTCGAGGACAGGGTCTGTTAATGAGCAGTTCTTC.

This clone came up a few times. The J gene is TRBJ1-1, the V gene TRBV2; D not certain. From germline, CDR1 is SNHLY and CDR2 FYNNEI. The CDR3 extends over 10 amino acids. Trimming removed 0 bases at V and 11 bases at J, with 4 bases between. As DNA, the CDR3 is TGTGCCAGCAGTGAAGCGGGTGCTTTCTTT. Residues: CASSEAGAFF.

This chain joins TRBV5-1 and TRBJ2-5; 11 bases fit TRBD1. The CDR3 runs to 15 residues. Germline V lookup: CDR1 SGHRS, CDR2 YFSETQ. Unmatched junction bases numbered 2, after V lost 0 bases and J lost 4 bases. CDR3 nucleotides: TGCGCCAGCAGCTTGGGGACAGGGGGCGCAGAGACCCAGTACTTC. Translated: CASSLGTGGAETQYF.

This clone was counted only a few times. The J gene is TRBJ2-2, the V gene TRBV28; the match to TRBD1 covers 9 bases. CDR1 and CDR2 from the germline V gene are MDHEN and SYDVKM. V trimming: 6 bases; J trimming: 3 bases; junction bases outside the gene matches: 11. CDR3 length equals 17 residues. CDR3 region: CASRPPRGTGYTGELFF. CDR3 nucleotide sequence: TGTGCCAGCAGGCCCCCTCGAGGGACAGGGTACACCGGGGAGCTGTTTTTT. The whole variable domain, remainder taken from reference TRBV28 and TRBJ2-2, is DVKVTQSSRYLVKRTGEKVFLECVQDMDHENMFWYRQDPGLGLRLIYFSYDVKMKEKGDIPEGYSVSREKKERFSLILESASTNQTSMYLCASRPPRGTGYTGELFFGEGSRLTVL.

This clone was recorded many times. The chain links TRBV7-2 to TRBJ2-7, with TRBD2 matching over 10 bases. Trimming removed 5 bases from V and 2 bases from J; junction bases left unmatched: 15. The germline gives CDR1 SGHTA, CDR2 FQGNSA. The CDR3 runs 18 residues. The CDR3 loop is CASSPSKPLAGDPYEQYF. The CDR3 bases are TGTGCCAGCAGCCCGTCCAAACCCCTAGCGGGAGACCCCTACGAGCAGTACTTC.

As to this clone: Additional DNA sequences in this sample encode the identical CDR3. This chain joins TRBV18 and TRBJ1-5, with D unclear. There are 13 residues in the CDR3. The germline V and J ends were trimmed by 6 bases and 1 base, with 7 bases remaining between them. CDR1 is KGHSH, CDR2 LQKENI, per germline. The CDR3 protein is CASSPGSNQPQHF. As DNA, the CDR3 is TGTGCCAGCTCCCCGGGGAGCAATCAGCCCCAGCATTTT.

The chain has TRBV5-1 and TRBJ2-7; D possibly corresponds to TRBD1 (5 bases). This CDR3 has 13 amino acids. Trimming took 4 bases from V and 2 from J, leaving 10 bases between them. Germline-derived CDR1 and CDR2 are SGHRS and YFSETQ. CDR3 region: CASSADIAYEQYF. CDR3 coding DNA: TGCGCCAGCAGCGCGGACATAGCCTACGAGCAGTACTTC.

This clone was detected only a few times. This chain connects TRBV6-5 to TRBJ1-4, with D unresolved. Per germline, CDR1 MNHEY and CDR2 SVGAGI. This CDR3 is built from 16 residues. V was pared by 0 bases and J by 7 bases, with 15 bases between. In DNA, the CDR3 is TGTGCCAGCAGTTACTCGTGGTTAGGAGAGGGTGAAAAACTGTTTTTT. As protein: CASSYSWLGEGEKLFF.

This CDR3 is CASSGQGEETQYF. As DNA, the CDR3 is TGTGCCAGCAGTGGACAGGGAGAAGAGACCCAGTACTTC. The V and J genes are TRBV2 and TRBJ2-5; 7 bases align to TRBD1. This CDR3 has 13 residues. Looked up from germline, CDR1 is SNHLY and CDR2 is FYNNEI. V shed 4 bases, J shed 3 bases, and the junction held 2 bases outside the gene matches.

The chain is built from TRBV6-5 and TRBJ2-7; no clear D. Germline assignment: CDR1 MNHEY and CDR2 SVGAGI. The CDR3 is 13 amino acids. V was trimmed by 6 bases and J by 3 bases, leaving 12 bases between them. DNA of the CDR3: TGTGCCAGCAGACCAGACCCATTCTACGAGCAGTACTTC. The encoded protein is CASRPDPFYEQYF.

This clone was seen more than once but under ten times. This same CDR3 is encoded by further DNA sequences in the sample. The CDR3, as DNA: TGCGCCAGCAGGGAAAGACAGGGGCGGGGGCAGTACTTC. It translates to CASRERQGRGQYF. The rearrangement uses TRBV5-1 and TRBJ2-7; TRBD1 matches 8 bases. This CDR3 is built from 13 residues. Per the germline V gene, CDR1 is SGHRS and CDR2 is YFSETQ. Unmatched junction bases numbered 10, after V lost 5 bases and J lost 9 bases.

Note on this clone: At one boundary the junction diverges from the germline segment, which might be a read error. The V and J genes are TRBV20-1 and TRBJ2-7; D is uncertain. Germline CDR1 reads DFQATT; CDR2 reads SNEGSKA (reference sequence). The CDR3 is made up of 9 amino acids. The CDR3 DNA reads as TGCAGTGCTAGTCCAGGCCGGACCTTC. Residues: CSASPGRTF.

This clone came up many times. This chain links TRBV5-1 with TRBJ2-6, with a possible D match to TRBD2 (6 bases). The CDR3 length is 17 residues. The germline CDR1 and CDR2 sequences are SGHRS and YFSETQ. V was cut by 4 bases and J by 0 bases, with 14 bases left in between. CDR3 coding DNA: TGCGCCAGCAGCACGGTCGGAGGGATCTCTGGGGCCAACGTCCTGACTTTC. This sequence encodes CASSTVGGISGANVLTF.

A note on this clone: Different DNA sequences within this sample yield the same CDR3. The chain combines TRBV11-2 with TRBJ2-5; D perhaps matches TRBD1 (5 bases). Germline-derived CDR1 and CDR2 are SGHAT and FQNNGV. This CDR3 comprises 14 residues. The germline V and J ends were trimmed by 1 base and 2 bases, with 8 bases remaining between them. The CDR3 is CASSLGQGQETQYF. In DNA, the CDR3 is TGTGCCAGCAGCTTAGGTCAGGGTCAAGAGACCCAGTACTTC.

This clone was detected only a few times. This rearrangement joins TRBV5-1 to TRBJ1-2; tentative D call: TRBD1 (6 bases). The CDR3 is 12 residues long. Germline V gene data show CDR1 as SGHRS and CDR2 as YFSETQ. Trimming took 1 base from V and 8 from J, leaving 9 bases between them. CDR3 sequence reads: CASSLTGWGYTF. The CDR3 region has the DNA TGCGCCAGCAGCTTGACAGGGTGGGGCTACACCTTC. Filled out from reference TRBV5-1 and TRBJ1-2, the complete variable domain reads KAGVTQTPRYLIKTRGQQVTLSCSPISGHRSVSWYQQTPGQGLQFLFEYFSETQRNKGNFPGRFSGRQFSNSRSEMNVSTLELGDSALYLCASSLTGWGYTFGSGTRLTVV.

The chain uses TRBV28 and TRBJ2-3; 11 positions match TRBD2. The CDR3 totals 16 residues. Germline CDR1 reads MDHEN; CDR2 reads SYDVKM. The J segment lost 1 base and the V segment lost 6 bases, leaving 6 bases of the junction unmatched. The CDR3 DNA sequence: TGTGCCAGCAGCCGAGGGACTAGCGGACGCACAGATACGCAGTATTTT. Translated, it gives CASSRGTSGRTDTQYF.